The 31 T cell receptor beta chains given below trace back to one sample, sequenced in a study of cytomegalovirus exposure and HLA in healthy donors. The study ran its PCR with 60 Vbeta and 13 Jbeta primers. Clones were sequenced by immunoSEQ multiplex PCR, and TCRdb holds only the in-frame ones, with some missing. The repertoire holds some 270,000 clones, about four fifths seen once, with 0.3% to 0.35% in the top ten. The sample consisted of PBMCs. The source of these receptors is a girl aged 2 to 9 in good health and CMV-seronegative.

The V gene is TRBV29-1, the J gene TRBJ2-3, with TRBD2 matching 10 bases. This CDR3 contains 15 residues. With V trimmed by 1 base and J by 2 bases, 3 bases remained unmatched. CDR1 is SQVTM and CDR2 is ANQGSEA in the germline V gene. The CDR3 region is CSVEGAGGITDTQYF. DNA of the CDR3: TGCAGCGTTGAAGGAGCGGGGGGGATCACAGATACGCAGTATTTT.

The chain is built from TRBV29-1 and TRBJ2-2; TRBD1 might be the D (6 bases). Germline V CDR1 and CDR2: SQVTM, ANQGSEA. This CDR3 is built from 12 residues. The V and J ends lost 6 bases and 8 bases respectively, with 13 bases between them. CDR3: CSVVIGTGELFF. Here the CDR3 DNA reads TGCAGCGTCGTTATCGGGACAGGGGAGCTGTTTTTT.

This clone was counted only a few times. V and J are TRBV6-1 and TRBJ1-2, with a possible D match to TRBD1 (5 bases). CDR3 size: 16 residues. V lost 1 base, J lost 5 bases, and 17 bases lay in between. CDR1 is MNHNS and CDR2 is SASEGT in the germline V gene. CDR3 protein: CASSEGFGGTAYGYTF. The CDR3 DNA sequence: TGTGCCAGCAGTGAAGGGTTTGGGGGGACGGCTTATGGCTACACCTTC.

The V call is TRBV5-1, the J call TRBJ1-1, with a weak D call TRBD1 (5 bases). The CDR3 loop spans 15 amino acids. Per the germline V gene, CDR1 is SGHRS and CDR2 is YFSETQ. Trimming took 0 bases from V and 7 from J, leaving 16 bases between them. The CDR3 is CASSLVSGQGFEAFF. DNA for the CDR3: TGCGCCAGCAGCTTGGTATCCGGACAAGGTTTTGAAGCTTTCTTT.

CDR3 in amino acids: CASSDVDRGPYEQYF. DNA for the CDR3: TGTGCCAGCAGTGACGTGGACAGGGGGCCCTACGAGCAGTACTTC. This chain links TRBV6-1 with TRBJ2-7, with 11 nucleotides matching TRBD1. With V trimmed by 3 bases and J by 2 bases, 3 bases remained unmatched. The CDR3 covers 15 residues. Germline CDR1 reads MNHNS; CDR2 reads SASEGT.

The rearrangement joins TRBV6-5 to TRBJ2-7; D uncertain. V lost 5 bases and J 4 bases, leaving 9 bases between the germline ends. This CDR3 comprises 12 residues. The V gene's germline CDR1 is MNHEY and CDR2 SVGAGI. CDR3 sequence: CASSARRYEQYF. CDR3 nucleotides: TGTGCCAGCAGTGCAAGGCGGTACGAGCAGTACTTC.

This clone was seen only a few times. The V call is TRBV5-4, the J call TRBJ1-2, with 9 bases matching TRBD1. CDR3 size: 13 residues. Germline V gene sequence: CDR1 SGHNT, CDR2 YYREEE (reference sequence). The ends lost 4 bases at V and 8 bases at J; junction bases unmatched: 6. CDR3 amino acids: CASSVDRGVGYTF. The CDR3 DNA sequence: TGTGCCAGCAGCGTAGACAGGGGGGTCGGCTACACCTTC.

The gene calls are TRBV13 and TRBJ2-3; 10 bases align to TRBD2. The V segment lost 3 bases and the J segment 1 base; nucleotides outside the gene matches: 7. CDR1 and CDR2 from the germline V gene are PRHDT and FYEKMQ (reference sequence). The CDR3 has 17 amino acids. CDR3 sequence reads: CASSFPGLAGGTDTQYF. The CDR3 bases are TGTGCCAGCAGCTTCCCTGGGCTAGCGGGGGGCACAGATACGCAGTATTTT.

The chain uses TRBV4-1 and TRBJ1-6, with a tentative D call TRBD1 (6 bases). This CDR3 is built from 16 residues. Trimming shortened V by 0 bases and J by 10 bases, and 16 bases separated the two germline ends. Per the germline V gene, CDR1 is MGHRA and CDR2 is YSYEKL. CDR3 region: CASSQEGATGVSPLHF. CDR3 in DNA: TGCGCCAGCAGCCAAGAAGGGGCGACAGGAGTATCACCCCTCCACTTT.

This chain connects TRBV28 to TRBJ2-5, with TRBD1 matching over 10 bases. Losses at the gene ends were 5 bases for V and 3 bases for J; bases not matched to a gene: 6. This CDR3 region has 15 residues. Per germline, CDR1 MDHEN and CDR2 SYDVKM. The CDR3 is CASSMMTGGEETQYF. CDR3 DNA sequence: TGTGCCAGCAGTATGATGACAGGGGGCGAAGAGACCCAGTACTTC.

The genes are TRBV4-1 and TRBJ1-1, with 7 bases aligning to TRBD1. Unmatched junction bases numbered 2, after V lost 3 bases and J lost 1 base. The CDR3 length is 14 residues. Germline V gives CDR1 MGHRA, CDR2 YSYEKL. This CDR3 reads CASSQGTANTEAFF. The CDR3 region has the DNA TGCGCCAGCAGCCAGGGGACAGCGAACACTGAAGCTTTCTTT.

In the case of this clone: Other DNA sequences of this sample code for an identical CDR3. The chain combines TRBV5-1 with TRBJ2-5; 12 bases are a match to TRBD2. V lost 0 bases to trimming and J lost 5 bases; unmatched junction nucleotides: 2. Germline V gene sequence: CDR1 SGHRS, CDR2 YFSETQ. The CDR3 spans 15 residues. The CDR3: CASSLALAGGETQYF. The CDR3 nucleotides read TGCGCCAGCAGCTTGGCCCTAGCGGGAGGGGAGACCCAGTACTTC.

This chain links TRBV27 with TRBJ2-1; 11 nucleotides match TRBD1. The CDR3 length is 17 residues. Trimming removed 5 bases from V and 8 bases from J; junction bases left unmatched: 14. CDR1 is MNHEY and CDR2 is SMNVEV in the germline V gene (reference sequence). The chain's CDR3 is CASSRRRRDRGGDEQFF. The CDR3 bases are TGTGCCAGCAGTCGTAGGCGCCGGGACAGGGGGGGCGATGAGCAGTTCTTC.

This rearrangement joins TRBV30 to TRBJ2-6, with TRBD1 as a possible D gene (6 bases). V was clipped by 6 bases and J by 0 bases, with 18 bases between them. Germline V CDR1 and CDR2: GTSNPN, SVGIG (reference sequence). The CDR3 contains 17 residues. In nucleotides, the CDR3 is TGTGCCTGCCCCGGGGTGGGGGCACACTCTGGGGCCAACGTCCTGACTTTC. Protein sequence: CACPGVGAHSGANVLTF.

The chain carries TRBV7-6 and TRBJ2-3, with D possibly being TRBD1 (6 bases). CDR1 is SGHVS, CDR2 FNYEAQ, per germline. The CDR3 has 14 amino acids. V dropped 5 bases and J dropped 2 bases, with 11 bases sitting between them. CDR3 residues: CASSQDRYTDTQYF. The CDR3 DNA follows: TGTGCCAGCAGCCAGGACAGATACACAGATACGCAGTATTTT.

This sequence joins TRBV11-2 and TRBJ2-7; D call uncertain. The CDR3 loop spans 10 amino acids. In germline, CDR1 is SGHAT, CDR2 FQNNGV. V lost 1 base and J 13 bases, leaving 8 bases between the germline ends. In DNA form, the CDR3 reads TGTGCCAGCAGCTTAGTGTTCGTTTACTTC. As protein: CASSLVFVYF.

V and J are TRBV19 and TRBJ1-1; possibly TRBD1 for D (5 bases). Looked up from germline, CDR1 is LNHDA and CDR2 is SQIVND (reference sequence). V was clipped by 4 bases and J by 1 base, with 7 bases between them. This CDR3 is 13 amino acids long. CDR3 DNA: TGTGCCAGTAGTAAAGGACAGAACACTGAAGCTTTCTTT. This gives the protein CASSKGQNTEAFF. Drawing the rest from reference TRBV19 and TRBJ1-1, the complete variable domain is DGGITQSPKYLFRKEGQNVTLSCEQNLNHDAMYWYRQDPGQGLRLIYYSQIVNDFQKGDIAEGYSVSREKKESFPLTVTSAQKNPTAFYLCASSKGQNTEAFFGQGTRLTVV.

The genes are TRBV5-1 and TRBJ1-2, with D hard to call. With 0 bases removed from V and 4 bases from J, the gap between germline ends came to 4 bases. Germline CDR1 is SGHRS and CDR2 is YFSETQ. The length of the CDR3 is 12 residues. In nucleotides, the CDR3 is TGCGCCAGCAGCTTGGGGGCCTATGGCTACACCTTC. It encodes CASSLGAYGYTF.

The rearrangement uses TRBV7-9 and TRBJ1-1, with D perhaps matching TRBD1 (5 bases). The length of the CDR3 is 16 residues. Looked up from germline, CDR1 is SEHNR and CDR2 is FQNEAQ (reference sequence). Trimming cost V 8 bases and J 2 bases, with 21 bases left between them. This CDR3 reads CASDSRGSDPNTEAFF. The CDR3 bases are TGTGCCAGCGATTCAAGGGGCTCGGACCCAAACACTGAAGCTTTCTTT.

The chain combines TRBV14 with TRBJ1-4; TRBD1 matches at 8 bases. The CDR3 is 15 residues long. Germline values: CDR1 SGHDN, CDR2 FVKESK. V was pared by 1 base and J by 8 bases, with 6 bases of the junction left unmatched. The CDR3 loop is CASSQVRGRKEKLFF. The CDR3, as DNA: TGTGCCAGCAGCCAAGTCAGGGGGCGCAAGGAAAAACTGTTTTTT.

This clone was detected once. The V call is TRBV7-9, the J call TRBJ2-3; maybe TRBD1 (6 bases). The CDR3 extends over 16 amino acids. V dropped 1 base and J dropped 0 bases, with 11 bases sitting between them. The germline CDR1 and CDR2 sequences are SEHNR and FQNEAQ (reference sequence). CDR3: CASSLVDRTSTDTQYF. In nucleotides, the CDR3 is TGTGCCAGCAGCTTAGTGGACAGAACTAGCACAGATACGCAGTATTTT.

V and J are TRBV9 and TRBJ2-7, with TRBD1 identical over 7 bases. CDR1 SGDLS and CDR2 YYNGEE come from the germline V gene. The CDR3 extends over 14 amino acids. V trimming: 2 bases; J trimming: 4 bases; junction bases outside the gene matches: 6. The CDR3 region has the DNA TGTGCCAGCAGCGTCTCTTCACAGGGGTACGAGCAGTACTTC. Its translation is CASSVSSQGYEQYF.

J is TRBJ2-7 and V is TRBV11-3; 7 bases agree with TRBD1. V shed 3 bases and J 3 bases; nucleotides not matched to a gene: 5. The CDR3 consists of 14 residues. From germline, CDR1 is SGHNT and CDR2 YENEEA. The CDR3 loop is CASSFSGDSYEQYF. CDR3 coding DNA: TGTGCCAGCAGCTTTTCCGGGGACAGCTACGAGCAGTACTTC. Full variable domain (outside the CDR3, taken from reference TRBV11-3 and TRBJ2-7): EAGVVQSPRYKIIEKKQPVAFWCNPISGHNTLYWYLQNLGQGPELLIRYENEEAVDDSQLPKDRFSAERLKGVDSTLKIQPAELGDSAVYLCASSFSGDSYEQYFGPGTRLTVT.

A single count supports this clone. This sequence joins TRBV5-1 and TRBJ1-4; TRBD1 might be the D (6 bases). With 6 bases removed from V and 7 bases from J, the gap between germline ends came to 19 bases. Germline-derived CDR1 and CDR2 are SGHRS and YFSETQ. The CDR3 extends over 15 amino acids. CDR3: CASNPGHSVFEKLFF. The CDR3 DNA sequence: TGCGCCAGCAACCCGGGACATTCCGTGTTTGAAAAACTGTTTTTT.

The chain carries TRBV9 and TRBJ2-2; TRBD2 aligns across 11 bases. J lost 6 bases, V lost 7 bases, and 5 bases had no gene match. CDR1 and CDR2 from the germline V gene are SGDLS and YYNGEE. The CDR3 sequence is 14 residues long. The CDR3 nucleotides are TGTGCCAGCGGTACTAGCGGGAGCCCCGGGGAGCTGTTTTTT. Amino acid sequence: CASGTSGSPGELFF.

The CDR3 DNA is TGTGCCAGCAGCTTGGGGGGGGGAGGGGAGCCCCTCCACTTT. It yields the protein CASSLGGGGEPLHF. The gene calls are TRBV5-4 and TRBJ1-6; D perhaps matches TRBD1 (5 bases). CDR3 length: 14 amino acids. Trimming removed 0 bases from V and 13 bases from J, with 14 bases in between. Germline lookup yields CDR1 SGHNT and CDR2 YYREEE (reference sequence).

In the case of this clone: The sample holds other DNA sequences that translate to the same CDR3. V usage is TRBV19 and J usage is TRBJ1-2; 7 bases match TRBD1. Trimming cost V 3 bases and J 4 bases; bases outside gene matches: 2. The CDR3 runs 13 residues. Germline CDR1 LNHDA, CDR2 SQIVND (reference sequence). CDR3 nucleotides: TGTGCCAGTAGTATCTCAGGGGGCTATGGCTACACCTTC. It codes for CASSISGGYGYTF.

CDR3 sequence reads: CASSEAGAGALQTYEQYF. The CDR3 nucleotides read TGTGCCAGCAGTGAAGCGGGGGCAGGGGCCCTCCAAACATACGAGCAGTACTTC. The chain joins TRBV2 to TRBJ2-7, with D perhaps TRBD1 (6 bases). Trimming cost V 0 bases and J 4 bases, with 22 bases left between them. The CDR3 runs to 18 residues. Germline-derived CDR1 and CDR2 are SNHLY and FYNNEI.

There are a few counts of this clone. The chain combines TRBV5-5 with TRBJ1-4, with D perhaps matching TRBD1 (5 bases). The CDR3 is 12 amino acids. Germline assignment: CDR1 SGHKS and CDR2 YYEKEE (reference sequence). The V end lost 4 bases, the J end lost 10 bases, and 11 bases lay between the germline ends. The CDR3 nucleotides are TGTGCCAGCAGCACCGACCAGGGAAAACTGTTTTTT. Amino acid sequence: CASSTDQGKLFF.

Note on this clone: Germline and junction disagree at one end, which may indicate a read error. Other DNA sequences in the sample encode the same CDR3. This sequence joins TRBV6-5 and TRBJ1-5; a weak D match, TRBD1 (6 bases). This CDR3 spans 15 amino acids. CDR1 is MNHEY, CDR2 SVGAGI, per germline. The CDR3 DNA sequence: TGCGCCAGCAGTTACCTAACAGGGCGCAATCAGCCCCAGCATTTT. This codes for CASSYLTGRNQPQHF.

This clone was recorded only once. The chain combines TRBV30 with TRBJ1-2, with D uncertain. V was clipped by 0 bases and J by 2 bases, with 13 bases between them. Germline V gene data show CDR1 as GTSNPN and CDR2 as SVGIG (reference sequence). The length of the CDR3 is 15 residues. The CDR3 reads CAWSVCSAGNYGYTF. The CDR3 bases are TGTGCCTGGAGTGTATGTTCAGCCGGGAACTATGGCTACACCTTC.